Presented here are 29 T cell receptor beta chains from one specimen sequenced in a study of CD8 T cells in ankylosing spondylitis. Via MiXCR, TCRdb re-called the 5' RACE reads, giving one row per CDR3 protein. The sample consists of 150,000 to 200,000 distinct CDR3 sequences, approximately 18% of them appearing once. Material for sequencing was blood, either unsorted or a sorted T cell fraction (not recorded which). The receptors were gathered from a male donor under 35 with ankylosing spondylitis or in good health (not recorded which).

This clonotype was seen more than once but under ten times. The CDR3 region has the DNA TGTGCCAGCAGCTTGGACATTTACGAGCAGTACTTC. It translates to CASSLDIYEQYF. This chain uses TRBV5-6 with TRBJ2-7; no clear D gene. The length of the CDR3 is 12 residues. CDR1 SGHDT and CDR2 YYEEEE come from the germline V gene. V lost 0 bases and J lost 4, with 5 bases in between.

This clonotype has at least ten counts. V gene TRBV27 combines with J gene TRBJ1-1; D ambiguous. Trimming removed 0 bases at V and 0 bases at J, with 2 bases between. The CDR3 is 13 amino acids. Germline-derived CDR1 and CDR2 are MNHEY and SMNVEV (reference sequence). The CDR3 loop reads CASSLSVNTEAFF. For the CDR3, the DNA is TGTGCCAGCAGTTTATCCGTGAACACTGAAGCTTTCTTT.

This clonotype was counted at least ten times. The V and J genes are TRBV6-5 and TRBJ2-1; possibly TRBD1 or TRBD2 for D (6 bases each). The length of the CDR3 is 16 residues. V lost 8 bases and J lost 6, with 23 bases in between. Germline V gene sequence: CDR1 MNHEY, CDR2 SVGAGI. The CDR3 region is CASFLVRGALANEQFF. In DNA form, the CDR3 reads TGTGCCAGCTTCCTCGTTAGGGGGGCGCTTGCCAATGAGCAGTTCTTC.

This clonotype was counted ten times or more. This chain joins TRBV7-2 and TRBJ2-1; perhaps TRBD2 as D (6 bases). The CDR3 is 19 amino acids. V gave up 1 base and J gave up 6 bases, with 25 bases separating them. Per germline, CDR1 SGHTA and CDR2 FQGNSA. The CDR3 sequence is CASSLGQITSSVPFNEQFF. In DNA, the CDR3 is TGTGCCAGCAGCTTAGGACAGATTACTTCTAGCGTTCCCTTCAATGAGCAGTTCTTC.

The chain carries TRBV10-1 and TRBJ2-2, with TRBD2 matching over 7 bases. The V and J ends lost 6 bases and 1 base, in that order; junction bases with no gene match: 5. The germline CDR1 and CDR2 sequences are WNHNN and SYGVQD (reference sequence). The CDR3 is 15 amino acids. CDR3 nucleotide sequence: TGCGCCAGCAGCCTACAGCGGGAGAACACCGGGGAGCTGTTTTTT. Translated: CASSLQRENTGELFF.

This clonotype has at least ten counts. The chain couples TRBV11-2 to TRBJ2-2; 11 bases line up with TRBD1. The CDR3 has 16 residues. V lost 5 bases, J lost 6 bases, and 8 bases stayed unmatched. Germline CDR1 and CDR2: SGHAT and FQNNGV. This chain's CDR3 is CASSVHGQGAAGELFF. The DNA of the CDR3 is TGTGCCAGCAGCGTACATGGACAGGGGGCTGCCGGGGAGCTGTTTTTT.

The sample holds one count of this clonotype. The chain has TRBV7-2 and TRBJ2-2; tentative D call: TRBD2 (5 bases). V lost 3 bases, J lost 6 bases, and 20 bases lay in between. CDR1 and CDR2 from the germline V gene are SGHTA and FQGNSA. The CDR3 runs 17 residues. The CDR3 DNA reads TGTGCCAGCAGCTTCTTTCGGGAATATAGGCGACCCGGGGAGCTGTTTTTT. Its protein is CASSFFREYRRPGELFF.

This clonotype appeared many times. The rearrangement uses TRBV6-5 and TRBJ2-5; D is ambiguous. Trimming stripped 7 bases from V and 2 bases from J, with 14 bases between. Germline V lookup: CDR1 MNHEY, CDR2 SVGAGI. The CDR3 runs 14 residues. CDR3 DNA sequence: TGTGCCAGCACTTCACAGAAGCGTCAAGAGACCCAGTACTTC. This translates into CASTSQKRQETQYF.

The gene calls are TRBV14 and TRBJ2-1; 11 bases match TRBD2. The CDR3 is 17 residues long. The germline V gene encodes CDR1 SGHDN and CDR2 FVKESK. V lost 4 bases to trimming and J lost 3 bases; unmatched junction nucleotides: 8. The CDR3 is CASSRLGLADHYNEQFF. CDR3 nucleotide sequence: TGTGCCAGCAGCCGCCTGGGACTAGCGGACCACTACAATGAGCAGTTCTTC.

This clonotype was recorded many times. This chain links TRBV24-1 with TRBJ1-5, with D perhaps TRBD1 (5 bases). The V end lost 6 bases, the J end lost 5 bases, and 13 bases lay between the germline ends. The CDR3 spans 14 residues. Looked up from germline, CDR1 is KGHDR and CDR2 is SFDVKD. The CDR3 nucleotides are TGTGCCACCAGTTTCGGGACGGTAGATCAGCCCCAGCATTTT. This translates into CATSFGTVDQPQHF.

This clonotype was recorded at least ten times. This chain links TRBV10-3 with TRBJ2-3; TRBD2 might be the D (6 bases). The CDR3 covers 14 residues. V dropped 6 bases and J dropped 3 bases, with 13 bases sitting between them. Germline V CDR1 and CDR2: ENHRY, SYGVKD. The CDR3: CAISPGTPTDTQYF. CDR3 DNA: TGTGCCATCAGCCCCGGGACTCCTACAGATACGCAGTATTTT.

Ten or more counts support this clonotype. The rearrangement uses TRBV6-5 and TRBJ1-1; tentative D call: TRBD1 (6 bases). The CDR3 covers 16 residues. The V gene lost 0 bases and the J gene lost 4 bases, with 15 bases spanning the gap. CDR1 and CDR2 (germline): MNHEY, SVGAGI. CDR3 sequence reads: CASSYSMTGAFTEAFF. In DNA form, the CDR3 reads TGTGCCAGCAGTTACTCGATGACGGGGGCCTTCACTGAAGCTTTCTTT.

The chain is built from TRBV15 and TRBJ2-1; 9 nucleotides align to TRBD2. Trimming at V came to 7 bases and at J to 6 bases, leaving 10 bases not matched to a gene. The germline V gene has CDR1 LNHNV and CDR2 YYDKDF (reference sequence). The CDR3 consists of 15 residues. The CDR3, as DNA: TGTGCCACCACACCGGTAGCGGGAGTAAGCAATGAGCAGTTCTTC. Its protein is CATTPVAGVSNEQFF.

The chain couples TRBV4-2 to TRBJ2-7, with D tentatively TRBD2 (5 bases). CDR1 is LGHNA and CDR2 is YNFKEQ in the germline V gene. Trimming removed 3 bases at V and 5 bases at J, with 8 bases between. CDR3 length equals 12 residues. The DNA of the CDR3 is TGTGCCAGCAGCCATACTAGGGACGAGCAGTACTTC. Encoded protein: CASSHTRDEQYF.

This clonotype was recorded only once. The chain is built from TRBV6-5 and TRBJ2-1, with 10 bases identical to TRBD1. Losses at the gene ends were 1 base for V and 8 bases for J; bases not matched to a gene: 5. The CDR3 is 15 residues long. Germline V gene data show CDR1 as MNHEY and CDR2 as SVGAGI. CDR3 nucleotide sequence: TGTGCCAGCAGTTACTACCAGGGACAGGGGTATGAGCAGTTCTTC. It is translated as CASSYYQGQGYEQFF.

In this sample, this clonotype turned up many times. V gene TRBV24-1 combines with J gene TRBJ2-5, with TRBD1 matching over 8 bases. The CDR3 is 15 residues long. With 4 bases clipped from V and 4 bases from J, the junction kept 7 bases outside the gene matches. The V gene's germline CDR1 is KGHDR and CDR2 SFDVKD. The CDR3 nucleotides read TGTGCCACCAGTGACCCGGACAGGGCGCCAGAGACCCAGTACTTC. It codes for CATSDPDRAPETQYF.

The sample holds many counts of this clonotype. CDR3 protein: CASSFPVGNTEAFF. The CDR3 DNA reads TGTGCCAGCAGCTTCCCGGTTGGGAACACTGAAGCTTTCTTT. The chain combines TRBV7-2 with TRBJ1-1, with D unresolved. From germline, CDR1 is SGHTA and CDR2 FQGNSA. V lost 3 bases, J lost 1 base, and 9 bases lay in between. The CDR3 is 14 amino acids.

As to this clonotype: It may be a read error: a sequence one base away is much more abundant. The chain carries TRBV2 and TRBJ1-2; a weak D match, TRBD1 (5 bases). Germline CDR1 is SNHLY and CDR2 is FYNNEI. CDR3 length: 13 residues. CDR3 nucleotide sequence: TGTGCCAGCAAGATCGAGGGGCCGAGAGGCTACCCCTTC. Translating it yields CASKIEGPRGYPF.

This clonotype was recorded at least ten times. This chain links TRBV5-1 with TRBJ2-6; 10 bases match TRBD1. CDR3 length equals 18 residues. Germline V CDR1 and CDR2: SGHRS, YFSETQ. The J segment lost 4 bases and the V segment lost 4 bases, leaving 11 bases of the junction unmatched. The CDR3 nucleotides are TGCGCCAGCAGCGCGCGGGGACAGGGGCCTGGGGGGGCCAACGTCCTGACTTTC. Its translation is CASSARGQGPGGANVLTF.

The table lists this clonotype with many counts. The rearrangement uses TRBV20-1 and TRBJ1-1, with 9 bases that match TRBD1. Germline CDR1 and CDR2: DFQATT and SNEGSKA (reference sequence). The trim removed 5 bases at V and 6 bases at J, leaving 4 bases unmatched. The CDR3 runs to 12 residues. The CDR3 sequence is CSAGRQGAEAFF. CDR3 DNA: TGCAGTGCTGGCAGACAGGGGGCTGAAGCTTTCTTT.

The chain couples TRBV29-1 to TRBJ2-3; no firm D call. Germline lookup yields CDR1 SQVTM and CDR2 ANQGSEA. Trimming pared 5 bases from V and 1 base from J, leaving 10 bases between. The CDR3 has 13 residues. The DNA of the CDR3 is TGCAGCGTTAGACTGTTAGGCACAGATACGCAGTATTTT. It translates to CSVRLLGTDTQYF.

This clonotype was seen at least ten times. CDR3 nucleotides: TGCGCCAGCAGCCTGGGTCGTGGACTCTCGACCGGGGAGCTGTTTTTT. It yields the protein CASSLGRGLSTGELFF. The rearrangement uses TRBV5-1 and TRBJ2-2, with a weak D call TRBD2 (5 bases). Trimming pared 4 bases from V and 5 bases from J, leaving 18 bases between. The CDR3 sequence is 16 residues long. Per germline, CDR1 SGHRS and CDR2 YFSETQ.

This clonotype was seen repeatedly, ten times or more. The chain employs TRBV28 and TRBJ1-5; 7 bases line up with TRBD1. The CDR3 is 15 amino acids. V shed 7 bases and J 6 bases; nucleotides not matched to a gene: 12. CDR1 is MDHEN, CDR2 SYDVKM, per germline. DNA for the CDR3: TGTGCCAGCACCCCCGGGCAGGGGGTAGCTCAGCCCCAGCATTTT. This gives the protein CASTPGQGVAQPQHF.

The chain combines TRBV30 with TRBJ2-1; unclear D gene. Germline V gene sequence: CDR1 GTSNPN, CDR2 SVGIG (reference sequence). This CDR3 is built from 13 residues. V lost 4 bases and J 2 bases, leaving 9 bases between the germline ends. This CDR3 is CAWKRSAYNEQFF. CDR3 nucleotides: TGTGCCTGGAAGAGGAGCGCCTACAATGAGCAGTTCTTC.

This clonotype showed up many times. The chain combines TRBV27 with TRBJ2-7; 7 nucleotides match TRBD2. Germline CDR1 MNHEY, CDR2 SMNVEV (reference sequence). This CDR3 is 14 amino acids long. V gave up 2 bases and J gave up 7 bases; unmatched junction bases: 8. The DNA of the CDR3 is TGTGCCAGCAGTTTACGCGCGGGAGCGTGGGAGCAGTACGTC. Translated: CASSLRAGAWEQYV.

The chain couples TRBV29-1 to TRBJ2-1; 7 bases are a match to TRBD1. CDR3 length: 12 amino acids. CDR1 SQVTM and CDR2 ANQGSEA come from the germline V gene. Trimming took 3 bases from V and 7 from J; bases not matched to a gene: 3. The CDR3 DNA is TGCAGCGTTGACGCAGGGGGAAATGAGCAGTTCTTC. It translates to CSVDAGGNEQFF.

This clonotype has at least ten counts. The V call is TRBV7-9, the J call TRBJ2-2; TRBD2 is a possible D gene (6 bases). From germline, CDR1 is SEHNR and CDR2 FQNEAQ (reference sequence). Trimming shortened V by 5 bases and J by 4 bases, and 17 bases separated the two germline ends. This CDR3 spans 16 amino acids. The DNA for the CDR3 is TGTGCCAGCAGCCCCCCGGGACTTTGGACCACCGGGGAGCTGTTTTTT. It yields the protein CASSPPGLWTTGELFF.

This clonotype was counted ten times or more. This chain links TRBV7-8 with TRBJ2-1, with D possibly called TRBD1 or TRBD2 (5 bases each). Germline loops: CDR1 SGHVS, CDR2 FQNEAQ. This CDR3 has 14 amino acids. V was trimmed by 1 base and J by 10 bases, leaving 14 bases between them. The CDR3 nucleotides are TGTGCCAGCAGCTTAGGGGACCGGAGGCGGGAGCAGTTCTTC. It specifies CASSLGDRRREQFF.

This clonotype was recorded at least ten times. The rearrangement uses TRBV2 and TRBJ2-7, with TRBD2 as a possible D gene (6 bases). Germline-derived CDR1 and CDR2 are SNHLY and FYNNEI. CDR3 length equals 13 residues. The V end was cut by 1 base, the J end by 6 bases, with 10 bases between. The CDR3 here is CASSEEQGGEQYF. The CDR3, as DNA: TGTGCCAGCAGTGAAGAGCAGGGAGGCGAGCAGTACTTC.